Below are 4 T cell receptor beta chains sequenced from a single sample in a study of T cells in Graves' hyperthyroidism and ophthalmopathy (dated 2019 in TCRdb). Libraries were built with multiplex PCR. Instrument used: Illumina HiSeq 2000. TCR beta CDR3 regions were amplified from RNA transcripts. The TCR CDR3 was subjected to a first round of RT-PCR using the HTBI primer set and the Qiagen OneStep RT-PCR kit. The public reads were reanalyzed by TCRdb: fastp trimming at Q25, MiXCR alignment, in-frame beta chains only. Every CDR3 protein is listed once, alongside the most common genes and DNA of its rows. The sample data list about 600,000 distinct CDR3 sequences, and 15% to 20% of these were observed just once. The ten largest clones represent less than 3.5% of the sample. The sample taken for sequencing was blood. The receptors stem from a woman between 40 and 55 years old with Graves' ophthalmopathy.

This clonotype came up many times. The J gene is TRBJ1-5, the V gene TRBV19; D not certain. Per germline, CDR1 LNHDA and CDR2 SQIVND (reference sequence). This CDR3 region has 14 residues. V gave up 5 bases and J gave up 4 bases, with 12 bases separating them. The CDR3, as DNA: TGTGCCAGTAGTTCGCAGGCCTTGAATCAGCCCCAGCATTTT. Its translation: CASSSQALNQPQHF. Full variable domain (remainder filled in from reference TRBV19 and TRBJ1-5): DGGITQSPKYLFRKEGQNVTLSCEQNLNHDAMYWYRQDPGQGLRLIYYSQIVNDFQKGDIAEGYSVSREKKESFPLTVTSAQKNPTAFYLCASSSQALNQPQHFGDGTRLSIL.

This clonotype was observed at least ten times. This chain connects TRBV30 to TRBJ2-7, with 8 bases matching TRBD2. Germline CDR1 is GTSNPN and CDR2 is SVGIG (reference sequence). V shed 8 bases and J 3 bases; nucleotides not matched to a gene: 12. The CDR3 loop spans 14 amino acids. Here the CDR3 reads CALEDREGFYEQYF. The CDR3 bases are TGTGCCCTGGAGGATCGGGAGGGCTTCTACGAGCAGTACTTC.

This clonotype showed up many times. The rearrangement uses TRBV28 and TRBJ2-1, with 11 bases that match TRBD2. Per the germline V gene, CDR1 is MDHEN and CDR2 is SYDVKM. The CDR3 runs to 17 residues. With 5 bases clipped from V and 6 bases from J, the junction kept 12 bases outside the gene matches. DNA for the CDR3: TGTGCCAGCAGTAAACGACTAGCGGGGAGCAGCGGCAATGAGCAGTTCTTC. Translated: CASSKRLAGSSGNEQFF.

This clonotype was detected many times. The rearrangement uses TRBV20-1 and TRBJ2-7; D unresolved. CDR1 DFQATT and CDR2 SNEGSKA come from the germline V gene (reference sequence). V lost 2 bases to trimming and J lost 2 bases, with 7 bases between them. This CDR3 has 12 residues. CDR3 loop: CSARISPYEQYF. CDR3 DNA: TGCAGTGCTAGAATTTCTCCCTACGAGCAGTACTTC.